Listed below are T cell receptor beta chains from one sample, sequenced in a study of pediatric ulcerative colitis. Produced via immunoSEQ multiplex PCR; TCRdb's table is partial and in-frame only. Of roughly 64,000 clones in the sample, about nine tenths are singletons; the top ten hold approximately 3.4%. The sequenced sample was blood. The origin of the receptors is a boy aged 10-17 years with severe ulcerative colitis. The conserved cysteine and the conserved F or W are not part of the CDR3 here. The order of the fields is V gene, D gene, CDR3 protein. D genes are given only for firm matches.

TRBV10-3 . AIRSDTGMGYEQY
TRBV7-9 TRBD2 ASSQTASSGSAGEQY
TRBV27 TRBD2 ASSLSGSTYEQY
TRBV27 . ASRGPIHNEQF
TRBV2 TRBD1 ASRLTGALSGNTIY
TRBV10-1 . ASSESAGGGLEQY
TRBV29-1 . SVDREGNGYT
TRBV20-1 . SATSRTEAF
TRBV12-5 . ASGFIPNEQF
TRBV30 TRBD2 ARTVAGDYEQY
TRBV5-1 . ASSIGVQGNEQF
TRBV5-6 . ASSLANLPGGYKNQPQH
TRBV5-1 . ASSLKGEGNTIY
TRBV10-3 . ASTDRKETQY
TRBV6-5 . ASSYFNPGELF
TRBV7-9 TRBD2 ASSSSSGRNTGELF
TRBV29-1 . SPRVSNTGELF
TRBV2 TRBD1 ASSGDRGLTLDTTDTQY
TRBV7-8 TRBD2 ASSLVQAGGLDTQY
TRBV29-1 . SATRNLNTEAF
TRBV5-1 . ASSLASASIVGELF
TRBV6-5 . ASSWDGRESPLH
TRBV11-2 . ASSLEHTGFYEQY
TRBV7-2 . ASSKGGTNQPQH
TRBV6-5 . ASSLGGIQY
TRBV25-1 . ASSSGALPGEARETQY
TRBV30 TRBD2 AWSVTGSGGHNEQF
TRBV30 TRBD1 AGQDYEKLF
TRBV29-1 TRBD1 SVEGTGNTEAF
TRBV6-5 TRBD2 ASSYAGLAGGTQY
TRBV9 . ASSLVTGELF
TRBV30 . AWQPDAGSYNEQF
TRBV4-3 . ASSQDGTGPYGYT
TRBV9 . ASSVDVSKNIQY
TRBV10-3 . AISEGTTDTQY
TRBV11-2 . ASSRDGGWNEQF